Listed below are T cell receptor beta chains from one sample, sequenced in a study of blood T cell repertoires in COVID-19. Assay used: immunoSEQ multiplex PCR; TCRdb lists only in-frame clones, some missing. Of about 240,000 clones listed, around 85% are singletons. Specimen: peripheral blood. The receptor source for this set is a man aged 55-75 years with acute or convalescent COVID-19. CDR3s include the opening cysteine and the closing phenylalanine or tryptophan. Fields, in order: D gene, V gene, clone size, J gene, CDR3 protein, CDR3 DNA. A D gene is named only where the DNA matches it firmly. Rows give clone size only sometimes, using once, few, many, or a class for an expanded clone.

d_gene: -; v_gene: TRBV7-3; abundance: -; j_gene: TRBJ2-2; CDR3aa: CASSPRPESNTGELFF; CDR3nt: TGTGCCAGCAGCCCGAGACCGGAGTCGAACACCGGGGAGCTGTTTTTT
d_gene: TRBD2; v_gene: TRBV11-3; abundance: -; j_gene: TRBJ2-2; CDR3aa: CASSQGSGAGELFF; CDR3nt: TGTGCCAGCAGCCAGGGTAGCGGGGCCGGGGAGCTGTTTTTT
d_gene: TRBD2; v_gene: TRBV7-6; abundance: -; j_gene: TRBJ2-2; CDR3aa: CASSWRTSGNTGELFF; CDR3nt: TGTGCCAGCAGCTGGAGGACTAGCGGGAACACCGGGGAGCTGTTTTTT
d_gene: TRBD1; v_gene: TRBV7-3; abundance: once; j_gene: TRBJ2-2; CDR3aa: CASSHRTGGANTGELFF; CDR3nt: TGTGCCAGCAGCCACAGGACAGGGGGCGCGAACACCGGGGAGCTGTTTTTT
d_gene: -; v_gene: TRBV5-1; abundance: -; j_gene: TRBJ2-1; CDR3aa: CASNILGLTENYNEQFF; CDR3nt: TGCGCCAGCAACATACTGGGGCTCACCGAAAACTACAATGAGCAGTTCTTC
d_gene: TRBD1; v_gene: TRBV4-3; abundance: -; j_gene: TRBJ1-1; CDR3aa: CASSQDFNRGRNYPNTEAFF; CDR3nt: TGCGCCAGCAGCCAAGACTTCAACAGGGGGCGTAACTATCCGAACACTGAAGCTTTCTTT
d_gene: TRBD2; v_gene: TRBV19; abundance: -; j_gene: TRBJ2-1; CDR3aa: CASSIETSGYNEQFF; CDR3nt: TGTGCCAGTAGTATTGAGACTAGCGGATACAATGAGCAGTTCTTC
d_gene: -; v_gene: TRBV12-5; abundance: -; j_gene: TRBJ2-6; CDR3aa: CASGLPLPGANVLTF; CDR3nt: TGTGCTAGTGGTTTGCCTCTCCCTGGGGCCAACGTCCTGACTTTC
d_gene: TRBD1; v_gene: TRBV28; abundance: -; j_gene: TRBJ1-3; CDR3aa: CASSFQKQGGSGNTIYF; CDR3nt: TGTGCCAGCAGTTTCCAGAAGCAGGGGGGTTCTGGAAACACCATATATTTT
d_gene: TRBD1; v_gene: TRBV19; abundance: -; j_gene: TRBJ2-7; CDR3aa: CASSISGTAAYEQYF; CDR3nt: TGTGCCAGTAGTATATCTGGGACAGCCGCCTACGAGCAGTACTTC
d_gene: -; v_gene: TRBV30; abundance: -; j_gene: TRBJ1-2; CDR3aa: CAWPRGVGYTF; CDR3nt: TGTGCCTGGCCCCGGGGGGTTGGCTACACCTTC
d_gene: -; v_gene: TRBV3-1/TRBV3-2; abundance: -; j_gene: TRBJ2-3; CDR3aa: CASSQGRSGDTQYF; CDR3nt: TGTGCCAGCAGCCAAGGAAGGAGCGGGGATACGCAGTATTTT
d_gene: TRBD2; v_gene: TRBV7-2; abundance: -; j_gene: TRBJ2-1; CDR3aa: CASSFAGGLPEQFF; CDR3nt: TGTGCCAGCAGCTTCGCGGGAGGACTGCCCGAGCAGTTCTTC
d_gene: -; v_gene: TRBV4-3; abundance: -; j_gene: TRBJ2-1; CDR3aa: CASSQDEQLIGSEQFF; CDR3nt: TGCGCCAGCAGCCAAGATGAGCAACTAATAGGGAGTGAGCAGTTCTTC
d_gene: TRBD1; v_gene: TRBV28; abundance: -; j_gene: TRBJ2-1; CDR3aa: CASSFLIDRDRGAHEQFF; CDR3nt: TGTGCCAGCAGTTTTCTCATCGACCGGGACAGGGGGGCGCATGAGCAGTTCTTC
d_gene: -; v_gene: TRBV30; abundance: once; j_gene: TRBJ1-5; CDR3aa: CAWSVVGSGQPQHF; CDR3nt: TGTGCCTGGAGTGTAGTAGGATCAGGGCAGCCCCAGCATTTT
d_gene: TRBD2; v_gene: TRBV6-4; abundance: -; j_gene: TRBJ2-3; CDR3aa: CASSTRTSGSTTDTQYF; CDR3nt: TGTGCCAGCAGTACTAGGACTAGCGGGAGTACCACAGATACGCAGTATTTT
d_gene: -; v_gene: TRBV14; abundance: once; j_gene: TRBJ2-7; CDR3aa: CASSQGSEQYF; CDR3nt: TGTGCCAGCAGCCAAGGTAGCGAGCAGTACTTC
d_gene: -; v_gene: TRBV25-1; abundance: -; j_gene: TRBJ1-2; CDR3aa: CASSEYRVNGYTF; CDR3nt: TGTGCCAGCAGTGAATACAGGGTTAATGGCTACACCTTC
d_gene: -; v_gene: TRBV24-1; abundance: -; j_gene: TRBJ2-1; CDR3aa: CATSDPDSYNEQFF; CDR3nt: TGTGCCACCAGTGATCCGGACAGTTACAATGAGCAGTTCTTC
d_gene: -; v_gene: TRBV6-5; abundance: -; j_gene: TRBJ2-6; CDR3aa: CASSTGKSGANVLTF; CDR3nt: TGTGCCAGCAGCACGGGGAAATCTGGGGCCAACGTCCTGACTTTC
d_gene: TRBD2; v_gene: TRBV7-8; abundance: -; j_gene: TRBJ2-5; CDR3aa: CASSRTGGPETQYF; CDR3nt: TGTGCCAGCAGCCGGACGGGAGGTCCCGAGACCCAGTACTTC
d_gene: TRBD1; v_gene: TRBV12-5; abundance: -; j_gene: TRBJ1-5; CDR3aa: CASGFSGGEQPQHF; CDR3nt: TGTGCTAGTGGCTTCTCAGGGGGCGAGCAGCCCCAGCATTTT
d_gene: -; v_gene: TRBV27; abundance: -; j_gene: TRBJ1-1; CDR3aa: CASSLARPDTEAFF; CDR3nt: TGTGCCAGCAGTTTAGCGCGGCCCGACACTGAAGCTTTCTTT
d_gene: -; v_gene: TRBV7-6; abundance: -; j_gene: TRBJ2-7; CDR3aa: CASSTIQGIKRYF; CDR3nt: TGTGCCAGCAGCACAATACAGGGTATCAAGCGGTACTTC
d_gene: -; v_gene: TRBV7-2; abundance: -; j_gene: TRBJ1-2; CDR3aa: CASSPPVVGGYTF; CDR3nt: TGTGCCAGCAGCCCTCCGGTCGTCGGTGGCTACACCTTC
d_gene: -; v_gene: TRBV5-1; abundance: -; j_gene: TRBJ2-5; CDR3aa: CASSLARQFPRETQYF; CDR3nt: TGCGCCAGCAGCTTGGCGCGACAGTTCCCCAGAGAGACCCAGTACTTC
d_gene: -; v_gene: TRBV28; abundance: -; j_gene: TRBJ2-5; CDR3aa: CASSLQGIGETQYF; CDR3nt: TGTGCCAGCAGTCTACAGGGTATAGGAGAGACCCAGTACTTC
d_gene: TRBD2; v_gene: TRBV6-2/TRBV6-3; abundance: -; j_gene: TRBJ2-1; CDR3aa: CASSLLLAGGGGNEQFF; CDR3nt: TGTGCCAGCAGTTTGCTTCTTGCGGGAGGCGGAGGCAATGAGCAGTTCTTC
d_gene: -; v_gene: TRBV30; abundance: -; j_gene: TRBJ2-7; CDR3aa: CAWRGTGLSWYEQYF; CDR3nt: TGTGCCTGGAGGGGAACAGGGCTAAGCTGGTACGAGCAGTACTTC
d_gene: TRBD2; v_gene: TRBV10-3; abundance: -; j_gene: TRBJ2-6; CDR3aa: CAILGASGTGANVLTF; CDR3nt: TGTGCCATTTTAGGGGCTAGCGGGACCGGGGCCAACGTCCTGACTTTC
d_gene: -; v_gene: TRBV6-2/TRBV6-3; abundance: -; j_gene: TRBJ1-5; CDR3aa: CASSFKTGKDQPQHF; CDR3nt: TGTGCCAGCAGTTTCAAAACAGGGAAAGATCAGCCCCAGCATTTT
d_gene: -; v_gene: TRBV6-5; abundance: -; j_gene: TRBJ2-2; CDR3aa: CASQSGSGELFF; CDR3nt: TGTGCCAGCCAATCGGGGTCCGGGGAGCTGTTTTTT
d_gene: TRBD2; v_gene: TRBV5-1; abundance: -; j_gene: TRBJ2-7; CDR3aa: CASSLGAKRGSYEQYF; CDR3nt: TGCGCCAGCAGCTTGGGGGCGAAGCGGGGGTCCTACGAGCAGTACTTC
d_gene: -; v_gene: TRBV11-3; abundance: -; j_gene: TRBJ1-3; CDR3aa: CASSLEVVGAGNTIYF; CDR3nt: TGTGCCAGCAGCTTGGAGGTGGTAGGAGCTGGAAACACCATATATTTT
d_gene: TRBD2; v_gene: TRBV27; abundance: -; j_gene: TRBJ2-7; CDR3aa: CASSPRGLVGEQYF; CDR3nt: TGTGCCAGCAGTCCCCGGGGACTAGTCGGAGAGCAGTACTTC
d_gene: TRBD2; v_gene: TRBV18; abundance: -; j_gene: TRBJ2-5; CDR3aa: CASSLREGPSETQYF; CDR3nt: TGTGCCAGCTCACTGCGGGAGGGCCCTTCGGAGACCCAGTACTTC
d_gene: -; v_gene: TRBV28; abundance: -; j_gene: TRBJ1-5; CDR3aa: CASSFGRQDFQPQHF; CDR3nt: TGTGCCAGCAGTTTTGGGAGACAGGATTTTCAGCCCCAGCATTTT
d_gene: TRBD1; v_gene: TRBV11-2; abundance: -; j_gene: TRBJ2-5; CDR3aa: CASSRGSGGDQETQYF; CDR3nt: TGTGCCAGCAGCCGAGGCTCAGGGGGCGACCAAGAGACCCAGTACTTC
d_gene: -; v_gene: TRBV28; abundance: -; j_gene: TRBJ2-7; CDR3aa: CASSQTEYEQYF; CDR3nt: TGTGCCAGCAGCCAAACAGAGTACGAGCAGTACTTC
d_gene: TRBD2; v_gene: TRBV7-3; abundance: -; j_gene: TRBJ2-7; CDR3aa: CASSRGLAGIPEQYF; CDR3nt: TGTGCCAGCAGCCGCGGACTAGCGGGAATTCCCGAGCAGTACTTC
d_gene: -; v_gene: TRBV6-5; abundance: -; j_gene: TRBJ1-1; CDR3aa: CAIGREGYTEAFF; CDR3nt: TGTGCCATCGGCAGGGAGGGGTACACTGAAGCTTTCTTT
d_gene: -; v_gene: TRBV11-3; abundance: -; j_gene: TRBJ2-7; CDR3aa: CASSFEVASYEQYF; CDR3nt: TGTGCCAGCAGCTTTGAGGTAGCCAGCTACGAGCAGTACTTC
d_gene: -; v_gene: TRBV19; abundance: -; j_gene: TRBJ2-2; CDR3aa: CASNPGANTGELFF; CDR3nt: TGTGCCAGTAATCCAGGGGCAAACACCGGGGAGCTGTTTTTT
d_gene: -; v_gene: TRBV7-2; abundance: -; j_gene: TRBJ2-3; CDR3aa: CASSSTSGLQTDTQYF; CDR3nt: TGTGCCAGCAGCTCAACCTCCGGACTTCAGACAGATACGCAGTATTTT
d_gene: -; v_gene: TRBV7-3; abundance: -; j_gene: TRBJ2-1; CDR3aa: CASSLMGRGEQFF; CDR3nt: TGTGCCAGCAGCTTAATGGGGCGTGGTGAGCAGTTCTTC
d_gene: -; v_gene: TRBV6-5; abundance: -; j_gene: TRBJ1-1; CDR3aa: CASSPAFEVTEAFF; CDR3nt: TGTGCCAGCAGCCCGGCCTTCGAGGTCACTGAAGCTTTCTTT
d_gene: TRBD1; v_gene: TRBV24-1; abundance: -; j_gene: TRBJ2-1; CDR3aa: CATSDRQGGYNEQFF; CDR3nt: TGTGCCACCAGTGACAGACAGGGGGGCTACAATGAGCAGTTCTTC
d_gene: TRBD1; v_gene: TRBV7-9; abundance: once; j_gene: TRBJ2-7; CDR3aa: CASHGTGDVHEQYF; CDR3nt: TGTGCCAGCCATGGGACAGGGGATGTCCACGAGCAGTACTTC
d_gene: -; v_gene: TRBV28; abundance: -; j_gene: TRBJ1-2; CDR3aa: CASSPHGRGYGYTF; CDR3nt: TGTGCCAGCAGTCCCCATGGGAGGGGCTATGGCTACACCTTC
d_gene: TRBD1; v_gene: TRBV6-2/TRBV6-3; abundance: -; j_gene: TRBJ2-7; CDR3aa: CASSRDSSFEQYF; CDR3nt: TGTGCCAGCAGTAGGGACAGTTCCTTTGAGCAGTACTTC
d_gene: -; v_gene: TRBV24-1; abundance: -; j_gene: TRBJ2-5; CDR3aa: CATSDFGQETQYF; CDR3nt: TGTGCCACCAGTGATTTCGGCCAAGAGACCCAGTACTTC
d_gene: -; v_gene: TRBV5-5; abundance: -; j_gene: TRBJ1-4; CDR3aa: CASSFTGNNEKLFF; CDR3nt: TGTGCCAGCAGCTTTACAGGGAATAATGAAAAACTGTTTTTT
d_gene: -; v_gene: TRBV7-2; abundance: -; j_gene: TRBJ2-7; CDR3aa: CASSLLGQSEQYF; CDR3nt: TGTGCCAGCAGCTTATTAGGACAGTCGGAGCAGTACTTC
d_gene: TRBD1; v_gene: TRBV7-2; abundance: -; j_gene: TRBJ1-2; CDR3aa: CASSSQPTGPHSTF; CDR3nt: TGTGCCAGCAGCTCCCAACCGACAGGGCCCCACTCCACCTTC
d_gene: TRBD1; v_gene: TRBV5-6; abundance: -; j_gene: TRBJ1-2; CDR3aa: CASSLGGDRDIGYTF; CDR3nt: TGTGCCAGCAGCTTGGGAGGAGACAGGGACATTGGCTACACCTTC